The rows below give T cell receptor beta chains drawn from one sample of a study of OX40 agonist ivuxolimab in advanced cancers. Sequenced by immunoSEQ multiplex PCR; TCRdb stores in-frame clones only, minus some. The table shows roughly 75,000 clones, with 70% to 90% occurring only once. The specimen comprised CD4+ or CD8+ T cells sorted from blood, sampled in a trial of the OX40 agonist ivuxolimab. The receptors stem from an adult with an advanced solid tumor such as melanoma, head and neck, liver or kidney cancer. CDR3s include the opening cysteine and the closing phenylalanine or tryptophan. The D gene is left open where the match is weak. Clone size is given for some rows only: seen once, a few or many times, or a class if the clone is expanded.

J gene	clone size	D gene	V gene	CDR3 DNA	CDR3 protein
TRBJ1-2	-	TRBD1	TRBV28	TGTGCCAGCAGTTCCGCAGGGGGCGTCTATTATGGCTACACCTTC	CASSSAGGVYYGYTF
TRBJ2-3	-	-	TRBV7-2	TGTGCCAGCAGCTTATGGGCAGATACGCAGTATTTT	CASSLWADTQYF
TRBJ2-4	-	TRBD1	TRBV11-2	TGTGCCAGCAGCTTACCACAGGGGGACAAAAACATTCAGTACTTC	CASSLPQGDKNIQYF
TRBJ2-7	-	-	TRBV11-2	TGTGCCAGCAGCTTAGATCGAGGGGAGCAGTACTTC	CASSLDRGEQYF
TRBJ2-7	-	-	TRBV5-1	TGCGCCAGCAGCTTGGATCCACCCTCCTACGAGCAGTACTTC	CASSLDPPSYEQYF
TRBJ1-2	-	-	TRBV5-6	TGTGCCAGCAGCTTGGGTTCGGGTGGCTACACCTTC	CASSLGSGGYTF
TRBJ2-1	-	TRBD2	TRBV28	TGTGCCAGCAGTTTCGGCGGGAGAAATAGGAATGAGCAGTTCTTC	CASSFGGRNRNEQFF
TRBJ1-1	-	-	TRBV29-1	TGCAGCGTTGCCCGGGACATGAACACTGAAGCTTTCTTT	CSVARDMNTEAFF
TRBJ2-2	-	-	TRBV29-1	TGCAGCGTCGAAACAGGGTACGGGGAGCTGTTTTTT	CSVETGYGELFF
TRBJ1-1	medium-sized	-	TRBV27	TGTGCCAGCAGTTCCTGGACAGACACTGAAGCTTTCTTT	CASSSWTDTEAFF
TRBJ2-7	-	-	TRBV21-1	TGTGCCAGCAGCAAAAATTCAAGGATCCACGAGCAGTACTTC	CASSKNSRIHEQYF
TRBJ2-1	-	-	TRBV6-5	TGTGCCAGCAGTAAAACAGGGATTGGAGAGCAGTTCTTC	CASSKTGIGEQFF
TRBJ2-5	once	-	TRBV9	TGTGCCAGCAGCATAGAGGAGTTTGGGACCCAGTACTTC	CASSIEEFGTQYF
TRBJ2-1	-	TRBD2	TRBV7-7	TGTGCTAGCAGCCCCCCTCGCGGGAGGGTGTACAATGAGCAGTTCTTC	CASSPPRGRVYNEQFF
TRBJ1-3	-	-	TRBV6-6	TGTGCCAGCAGCCCCGGTGGGGACTCTGGAAACACCATATATTTT	CASSPGGDSGNTIYF
TRBJ2-2	-	TRBD2	TRBV18	TGTGCCAGCTCACCGAACACGGGGGGAATGACCGGGGAGCTGTTTTTT	CASSPNTGGMTGELFF
TRBJ2-3	-	TRBD1	TRBV7-2	TGTGCCAGCGTTCAGGGGGCTAAGCAGTATTTT	CASVQGAKQYF
TRBJ2-5	-	TRBD1	TRBV11-2	TGTGCCAGCAGCTCAGGGGGCGCCTGGGAGACCCAGTACTTC	CASSSGGAWETQYF
TRBJ2-5	-	-	TRBV7-2	TGTGCCAGCAGCCCCGGGGGTGGGACCCAGTACTTC	CASSPGGGTQYF
TRBJ1-1	-	-	TRBV27	TGTGCCAGCAGTTCTATAGCCCAGAACACTGAAGCTTTCTTT	CASSSIAQNTEAFF
TRBJ2-1	-	TRBD1	TRBV29-1	TGCAGCGTTGCCCTAAGACAGGGGGCCGATGAGCAGTTCTTC	CSVALRQGADEQFF
TRBJ2-7	once	-	TRBV14	TGTGCCAGCCGGAGGAACTCGGGAGAGCAGTACTTC	CASRRNSGEQYF
TRBJ2-5	-	-	TRBV7-2	TGTGCCAGCAGCCCGTACCAAGAGACCCAGTACTTC	CASSPYQETQYF
TRBJ2-3	-	TRBD2	TRBV7-3	TGTGCCAGCAGGCCTCCGGGACTAGACGCAGATACGCAGTATTTT	CASRPPGLDADTQYF
TRBJ2-3	-	-	TRBV18	TGTGCCAGCTCACCAATGCCGGGGCGAAGCACAGATACGCAGTATTTT	CASSPMPGRSTDTQYF
TRBJ1-2	-	TRBD1	TRBV19	TGTGCCAGTAGTACCCGACTTCCCGAGGGACAGTTGCGAGGCTACACCTTC	CASSTRLPEGQLRGYTF
TRBJ2-2	-	TRBD2	TRBV7-2	TGTGCCAGCAGCTTTAGCGGGAGCGTAAGCACCGGGGAGCTGTTTTTT	CASSFSGSVSTGELFF
TRBJ2-3	-	TRBD2	TRBV5-1	TGCGCCAGCATCCGGGGGGGCGCCGAGGATACGCAGTATTTT	CASIRGGAEDTQYF
TRBJ2-7	-	TRBD2	TRBV2	TGTGCCAGCAGTCAGCTAGCGGGCGATTCCTACGAGCAGTACTTC	CASSQLAGDSYEQYF
TRBJ1-1	few	-	TRBV19	TGTGCCAGTAGGGGACGTGGGAACACTGAAGCTTTCTTT	CASRGRGNTEAFF
TRBJ1-1	-	-	TRBV12-2	TGTGCAAGTCGCTTAGCGCTGTTTACCGAGAACACTGAAGCTTTCTTT	CASRLALFTENTEAFF
TRBJ2-2	-	-	TRBV7-2	TGTGCCAGCAGCCCCCGAGGGATTAACACCGGGGAGCTGTTTTTT	CASSPRGINTGELFF
TRBJ2-2	once	TRBD1	TRBV27	TGTGCCAGCAGTCAAACCCGGGGGACAGGGAGGGGGACCGGGGAGCTGTTTTTT	CASSQTRGTGRGTGELFF
TRBJ1-2	few	TRBD1	TRBV7-2	TGTGCCAGCAGGACGGACAGGGGGCGCGAGGGGTATGGCTACACCTTC	CASRTDRGREGYGYTF
TRBJ2-7	-	-	TRBV28	TGTGCCAGCAGTTTATCCGCGTACTCCTACGAGCAGTACTTC	CASSLSAYSYEQYF
TRBJ2-1	-	-	TRBV11-3	TGTGCCAGCAGCTTAGGTCAGCGCTCCTACAATGAGCAGTTCTTC	CASSLGQRSYNEQFF
TRBJ2-5	once	TRBD1	TRBV7-7	TGTGCCAGCAGCTTTCTTCACCCTCTAACCGGGACAGGGGGCAGAAAGACCCAGTACTTC	CASSFLHPLTGTGGRKTQYF
TRBJ2-1	-	TRBD2	TRBV5-4	TGTGCCAGCAGCTTTACCGGGAGGTACAATGAGCAGTTCTTC	CASSFTGRYNEQFF
TRBJ1-2	few	-	TRBV30	TGTGCCTGTCCTTCGGGCTTTGGTAGCTATGGCTACACCTTC	CACPSGFGSYGYTF
TRBJ1-2	-	-	TRBV30	TGTGCCTACGCCCACATAAACCCTAACTATGGCTACACCTTC	CAYAHINPNYGYTF
TRBJ1-6	-	-	TRBV28	TGTGCCAGCACCGGGTTTGGGAATTCACCCCTCCACTTT	CASTGFGNSPLHF
TRBJ2-3	-	-	TRBV27	TGTGCCAGCAGTTTATATCAGCCCACAGATACGCAGTATTTT	CASSLYQPTDTQYF
TRBJ2-1	-	-	TRBV7-3	TGTGCCAGCAGCCTAAGCAGGGGCAATGAGCAGTTCTTC	CASSLSRGNEQFF
TRBJ1-3	-	-	TRBV5-4	TGTGCCAGCAGCTTGCCAGGGGGAAACACCATATATTTT	CASSLPGGNTIYF
TRBJ1-2	few	-	TRBV27	TGTGCCAGCAGTTTAACTCTCTCGGAGCGATACTATGGCTACACCTTC	CASSLTLSERYYGYTF
TRBJ2-5	-	-	TRBV7-2	TGTGCCAGCAGCTTGGGCCCCCAGCGAGAGACCCAGTACTTC	CASSLGPQRETQYF
TRBJ1-1	-	-	TRBV6-6	TGTGCCAGCAGTGCGGGGAACAGGGAAGCAGCTTTCTTT	CASSAGNREAAFF
TRBJ2-5	-	TRBD2	TRBV2	TGTGCCAGCGCGGACGGGAGGCAAGAGACCCAGTACTTC	CASADGRQETQYF
TRBJ1-5	-	-	TRBV7-9	TGTGCCAGCAGCTGGGACGAATCTAATCAGCCCCAGCATTTT	CASSWDESNQPQHF
TRBJ1-5	-	-	TRBV28	TGTGCCAGCAGCCCCCTAAGCAATCAGCCCCAGCATTTT	CASSPLSNQPQHF
TRBJ2-2	-	TRBD2	TRBV6-1	TGTGCCAGCAGTGAAGGACTAGCGACTACCGGGGAGCTGTTTTTT	CASSEGLATTGELFF
TRBJ2-1	-	-	TRBV5-1	TGCGCCAGCAGCTTGGAAAAGGGAGATAATGAGCAGTTCTTC	CASSLEKGDNEQFF
TRBJ2-1	-	TRBD2	TRBV30	TGTGCCTGGAGCGTCTCCACTAGCGGGTTTTACAATGAGCAGTTCTTC	CAWSVSTSGFYNEQFF
TRBJ2-2	-	-	TRBV5-1	TGCGCCAGCAGCGATCTCTACACCGGGGAGCTGTTTTTT	CASSDLYTGELFF
TRBJ2-1	-	-	TRBV7-2	TGTGCCAGCAGCCTACACGAGAAGCAGTTCTTC	CASSLHEKQFF
TRBJ2-7	-	TRBD1	TRBV6-1	TGTGCCAGCGGCAGGGGGACAGGGATCTCCTACGAGCAGTACTTC	CASGRGTGISYEQYF
TRBJ1-1	-	-	TRBV5-4	TGTGCCAGCAGCTTCGGTTGGGACACTGAAGCTTTCTTT	CASSFGWDTEAFF